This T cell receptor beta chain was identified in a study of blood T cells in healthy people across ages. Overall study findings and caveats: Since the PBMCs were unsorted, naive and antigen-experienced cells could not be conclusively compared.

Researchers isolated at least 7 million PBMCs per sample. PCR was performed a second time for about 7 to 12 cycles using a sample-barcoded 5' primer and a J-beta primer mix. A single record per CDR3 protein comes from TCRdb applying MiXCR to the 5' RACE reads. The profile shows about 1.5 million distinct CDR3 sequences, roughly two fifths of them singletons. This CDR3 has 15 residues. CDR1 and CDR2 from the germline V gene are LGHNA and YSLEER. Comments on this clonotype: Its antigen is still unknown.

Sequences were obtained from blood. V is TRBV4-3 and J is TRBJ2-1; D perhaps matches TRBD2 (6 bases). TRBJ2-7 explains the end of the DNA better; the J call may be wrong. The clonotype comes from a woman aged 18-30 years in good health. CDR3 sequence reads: CASSQPRGAYNEQYF. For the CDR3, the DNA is TGCGCCAGCAGCCAACCGCGGGGCGCCTACAATGAGCAGTACTTC.